These 13 T cell receptor beta chains were sequenced from one sample in a study of T-cell reconstitution after alpha-beta-depleted transplantation in children. Preparation of the TCRbeta library used unique molecular identifiers. One entry per CDR3 protein, called by TCRdb with MiXCR from the PCR reads. The sample contains 350,000 to 450,000 distinct CDR3 sequences, about an eighth of which appear only once. The starting material was PBMCs, obtained from the stem cell graft. The receptors were sampled from a human donor who donated a stem cell graft to a child with Fanconi anemia.

This clonotype was counted many times. The V call is TRBV20-1, the J call TRBJ1-4, with D possibly being TRBD1 (6 bases). The germline V gene encodes CDR1 DFQATT and CDR2 SNEGSKA (reference sequence). V dropped 6 bases and J dropped 6 bases, with 17 bases sitting between them. The CDR3 totals 14 residues. In DNA form, the CDR3 reads TGCAGTGCCAAGAAACAGGGTTTGTATGAAAAACTGTTTTTT. Translating it yields CSAKKQGLYEKLFF.

This clonotype appeared a few times. The V gene is TRBV29-1, the J gene TRBJ1-1, with unresolved D. V lost 4 bases and J lost 10, with 10 bases in between. Germline V gene lookup returns CDR1 SQVTM and CDR2 ANQGSEA. This CDR3 region has 10 residues. Here the CDR3 DNA reads TGCAGCGTTGGCGAGTCTCTAGCTTTCTTT. Translated, it gives CSVGESLAFF.

In its sample, this clonotype was seen a few times. J is TRBJ1-2 and V is TRBV20-1; D gene unclear. CDR1 is DFQATT and CDR2 is SNEGSKA in the germline V gene (reference sequence). V lost 3 bases and J lost 6, with 14 bases in between. The CDR3 runs to 13 residues. CDR3 coding DNA: TGCAGTGCTAGCCTCCCCGGGAACGATGGCTACACCTTC. Its protein is CSASLPGNDGYTF.

This clonotype was detected many times. V is TRBV11-2 and J is TRBJ2-2, with D unresolved. This CDR3 comprises 14 residues. In germline, CDR1 is SGHAT, CDR2 FQNNGV. V gave up 1 base and J gave up 5 bases, with 8 bases separating them. CDR3 loop: CASSLVGNTGELFF. In DNA form, the CDR3 reads TGTGCCAGCAGCTTAGTAGGGAATACCGGGGAGCTGTTTTTT.

The CDR3 loop is CASSREAGQNSYEQYF. The DNA for the CDR3 is TGTGCCAGCAGCCGTGAAGCGGGACAAAATTCCTACGAGCAGTACTTC. This chain connects TRBV7-8 to TRBJ2-7; a weak D match, TRBD2 (7 bases). The germline V and J ends were trimmed by 5 bases and 1 base, with 18 bases remaining between them. The germline gives CDR1 SGHVS, CDR2 FQNEAQ. CDR3 size: 16 residues.

Here the CDR3 DNA reads TGCGCCAGCAGCCACGGTACAGCGCCTAATGAAAAACTGTTTTTT. Translation gives CASSHGTAPNEKLFF. The gene calls are TRBV4-3 and TRBJ1-4; D remains unclear. The CDR3 loop spans 15 amino acids. Germline V gives CDR1 LGHNA, CDR2 YSLEER. V was clipped by 3 bases and J by 3 bases, with 11 bases between them.

CDR3 nucleotides: TGTGCCAGCAGTGATGGGACGCGGGGAGGCGCCGGGGAGCTGTTTTTT. It codes for CASSDGTRGGAGELFF. The chain joins TRBV2 to TRBJ2-2; the D gene is possibly TRBD2 (6 bases). V lost 3 bases and J 6 bases, leaving 17 bases between the germline ends. Germline V gene sequence: CDR1 SNHLY, CDR2 FYNNEI. This CDR3 has 16 residues.

This clonotype showed up many times. The gene calls are TRBV6-2 or TRBV6-3 and TRBJ2-1; TRBD1 aligns across 9 bases. The V gene end was trimmed by 1 base and the J gene end by 8 bases; junction bases not matched to a gene: 3. The CDR3 extends over 14 amino acids. The germline V gene encodes CDR1 MNHEY and CDR2 SVGEGT. CDR3 protein: CASSYLTGGYEQFF. In nucleotides, the CDR3 is TGTGCCAGCAGTTACTTGACAGGGGGTTATGAGCAGTTCTTC.

This clonotype was seen many times. V gene TRBV4-3 combines with J gene TRBJ1-6, with 8 bases identical to TRBD1. Trimming took 4 bases from V and 5 from J; bases not matched to a gene: 1. Germline CDR1 and CDR2: LGHNA and YSLEER. This CDR3 is 14 amino acids long. CDR3 bases: TGCGCCAGCAGCCTGACAGGGGATAATTCACCCCTCCACTTT. Protein: CASSLTGDNSPLHF.

The V and J genes are TRBV27 and TRBJ1-5; D remains ambiguous. Germline V gene sequence: CDR1 MNHEY, CDR2 SMNVEV (reference sequence). V was clipped by 5 bases and J by 0 bases, with 5 bases between them. This CDR3 has 13 residues. The DNA for the CDR3 is TGTGCCAGCAGTCGAGTTAGCAATCAGCCCCAGCATTTT. This translates into CASSRVSNQPQHF.

This clonotype was observed a handful of times. V is TRBV5-1 and J is TRBJ2-5; TRBD2 aligns across 10 bases. This CDR3 is 15 amino acids long. V gave up 4 bases and J gave up 2 bases; unmatched junction bases: 5. The germline gives CDR1 SGHRS, CDR2 YFSETQ. Here the CDR3 reads CASSPHSGGQETQYF. The CDR3 DNA reads TGCGCCAGCAGCCCTCATAGCGGGGGGCAAGAGACCCAGTACTTC. Based on the CDR3 plus reference TRBV5-1 and TRBJ2-5, the full variable domain is KAGVTQTPRYLIKTRGQQVTLSCSPISGHRSVSWYQQTPGQGLQFLFEYFSETQRNKGNFPGRFSGRQFSNSRSEMNVSTLELGDSALYLCASSPHSGGQETQYFGPGTRLLVL.

The chain employs TRBV7-8 and TRBJ2-6; D not certain. This CDR3 has 13 residues. Germline V lookup: CDR1 SGHVS, CDR2 FQNEAQ. Trimming took 6 bases from V and 2 from J, leaving 5 bases between them. The CDR3 sequence is CASRRAGANVLTF. In nucleotides, the CDR3 is TGTGCCAGCAGGCGCGCTGGGGCCAACGTCCTGACTTTC.

This clonotype was counted ten times or more. The genes are TRBV3-1 and TRBJ1-2; D ambiguous. Germline CDR1 LGHDT, CDR2 YNNKEL (reference sequence). The CDR3 runs to 14 residues. Trimming removed 1 base from V and 0 bases from J, with 6 bases in between. CDR3 DNA: TGTGCCAGCAGCCAAGGGCAGACTAACTATGGCTACACCTTC. Amino acid sequence: CASSQGQTNYGYTF.